These T cell receptor beta chains were read from a single sample in a study of technical replicates of blood from a handful of donors. TCRdb's copy holds only in-frame clones and misses some; the assay was immunoSEQ multiplex PCR. The repertoire includes 55,000 to 75,000 clones, approximately 96% of them detected once, and under 0.5% sits in the top ten. The sequencing input was T cells isolated from PBMCs. All receptors derive from a human donor in good health. The CDR3 runs from the conserved cysteine through the conserved F or W. The D gene is left open where the match is weak. Part of the rows lack a size; the others show once, few, many or a class for expanded clones.

clone size	V gene	J gene	D gene	CDR3 protein	CDR3 DNA
-	TRBV7-8	TRBJ1-1	TRBD1	CASSLWSGGRNTEAFF	TGTGCCAGCAGCTTATGGTCAGGGGGCAGGAACACTGAAGCTTTCTTT
-	TRBV7-3	TRBJ2-5	TRBD2	CASSLRPSGRGETQYF	TGTGCCAGCAGCTTACGACCTAGCGGGAGGGGGGAGACCCAGTACTTC
-	TRBV18	TRBJ2-1	TRBD2	CASSRGLAGTYNEQFF	TGTGCCAGCTCACGGGGACTAGCGGGGACCTACAATGAGCAGTTCTTC
-	TRBV5-1	TRBJ1-1	-	CASSLPGPIPEAFF	TGCGCCAGCAGCTTACCAGGTCCGATCCCTGAAGCTTTCTTT
-	TRBV6-5	TRBJ2-4	-	CASSYNVNRAGIQYF	TGTGCCAGCAGTTATAATGTCAACAGGGCTGGCATTCAGTACTTC
once	TRBV28	TRBJ1-2	TRBD1	CASSLYRTGGNYGYTF	TGTGCCAGCAGTTTATACCGGACAGGGGGCAACTATGGCTACACCTTC
-	TRBV11-3	TRBJ2-1	-	CASSFKLDFYNEQFF	TGTGCCAGCAGCTTTAAACTGGACTTCTACAATGAGCAGTTCTTC
-	TRBV28	TRBJ2-6	-	CASRRTVYSGANVLTF	TGTGCCAGCAGAAGGACAGTTTACTCTGGGGCCAACGTCCTGACTTTC
-	TRBV28	TRBJ1-1	-	CASRLLAEAFF	TGTGCCAGCAGACTATTGGCTGAAGCTTTCTTT
-	TRBV11-1	TRBJ2-5	TRBD1	CASSSRDRDQETQYF	TGTGCCAGCAGCTCCCGGGACAGGGATCAAGAGACCCAGTACTTC
-	TRBV6-5	TRBJ1-1	TRBD1	CASSYLDRATEAFF	TGTGCCAGCAGTTACTTGGACAGGGCCACTGAAGCTTTCTTT
-	TRBV6-5	TRBJ2-5	TRBD2	CASSYKRELEETQYF	TGTGCCAGCAGTTATAAGCGGGAGTTGGAAGAGACCCAGTACTTC
-	TRBV7-6	TRBJ2-5	-	CASSLDTFYQETQYF	TGTGCCAGCAGCTTGGACACTTTTTACCAAGAGACCCAGTACTTC
-	TRBV5-4	TRBJ1-2	TRBD1	CASSFSGGNGYTF	TGTGCCAGCAGCTTTTCAGGGGGGAATGGCTACACCTTC
-	TRBV10-3	TRBJ2-5	TRBD2	CAISEREGPETQYF	TGTGCCATCAGTGAGCGGGAGGGCCCTGAGACCCAGTACTTC
-	TRBV7-3	TRBJ2-3	TRBD2	CASSSGLAGAADTQYF	TGTGCCAGCAGCTCGGGACTAGCGGGAGCTGCAGATACGCAGTATTTT
-	TRBV30	TRBJ1-3	TRBD1	CAWTETGAGNTIYF	TGTGCCTGGACGGAAACAGGGGCTGGAAACACCATATATTTT
-	TRBV11-2	TRBJ1-4	-	CASSFKIGASEKLFF	TGTGCCAGCAGCTTCAAAATAGGGGCAAGTGAAAAACTGTTTTTT
-	TRBV29-1	TRBJ2-5	TRBD1	CSVETGGLEKETQYF	TGCAGCGTTGAGACAGGGGGCCTAGAGAAAGAGACCCAGTACTTC
-	TRBV2	TRBJ2-7	-	CASRDWGQGSYEQYF	TGTGCCAGCAGGGACTGGGGGCAGGGCTCCTACGAGCAGTACTTC
-	TRBV27	TRBJ2-7	-	CASRLGGTVYYEQYF	TGTGCCAGCAGATTAGGGGGGACAGTTTACTACGAGCAGTACTTC
-	TRBV7-3	TRBJ2-3	TRBD2	CASSLTPVTSGRTDTQYF	TGTGCCAGCAGCTTAACTCCGGTTACTAGCGGGAGAACAGATACGCAGTATTTT
-	TRBV29-1	TRBJ2-1	-	CSVEPTAYNEQFF	TGCAGCGTTGAACCTACAGCTTACAATGAGCAGTTCTTC
-	TRBV6-1	TRBJ1-2	TRBD1	CASSEGTGGANYGYTF	TGTGCCAGCAGTGAGGGGACAGGGGGCGCTAACTATGGCTACACCTTC
-	TRBV5-1	TRBJ2-1	-	CASSLGGNTYNEQFF	TGCGCCAGCAGCTTGGGAGGGAACACCTACAATGAGCAGTTCTTC
-	TRBV29-1	TRBJ1-2	TRBD1	CSVTEGGGDYGYTF	TGCAGCGTCACCGAAGGAGGGGGCGACTATGGCTACACCTTC
-	TRBV18	TRBJ1-4	-	CASSGQNEKLFF	TGTGCCAGCTCAGGACAGAATGAAAAACTGTTTTTT
-	TRBV9	TRBJ1-2	TRBD1	CASSAKGQGWFYGYTF	TGTGCCAGCAGCGCAAAGGGACAGGGGTGGTTCTATGGCTACACCTTC
-	TRBV19	TRBJ2-7	-	CASTPQVGSYEQYF	TGTGCCAGTACCCCACAGGTTGGTTCCTACGAGCAGTACTTC
-	TRBV27	TRBJ2-7	TRBD1	CASSRPGQGINEQYF	TGTGCCAGCAGTCGACCGGGACAGGGTATAAACGAGCAGTACTTC
-	TRBV27	TRBJ2-7	-	CASSRQLNPLYEQYF	TGTGCCAGCAGTCGACAGCTTAATCCACTCTACGAGCAGTACTTC
-	TRBV5-1	TRBJ2-6	TRBD1	CASFDRGSGANVLTF	TGCGCCAGCTTTGACAGGGGCTCTGGGGCCAACGTCCTGACTTTC
-	TRBV10-3	TRBJ2-2	-	CAISPRDTGELFF	TGTGCCATCTCCCCCAGGGACACCGGGGAGCTGTTTTTT
-	TRBV9	TRBJ2-3	-	CASSVDGGSSTDTQYF	TGTGCCAGCAGCGTAGACGGCGGATCTAGCACAGATACGCAGTATTTT
-	TRBV5-1	TRBJ2-7	-	CASSLAPGVREQYF	TGCGCCAGCAGCTTGGCCCCAGGGGTCCGCGAGCAGTACTTC
-	TRBV19	TRBJ2-7	TRBD1	CASSSTGTGGYEQYF	TGTGCCAGTAGTTCCACCGGGACAGGGGGATACGAGCAGTACTTC
once	TRBV9	TRBJ2-2	-	CASSVGHFANTGELFF	TGTGCCAGCAGCGTAGGACACTTCGCGAACACCGGGGAGCTGTTTTTT
-	TRBV28	TRBJ1-4	-	CASSLGQGNEKLFF	TGTGCCAGCAGTTTGGGCCAGGGCAACGAAAAACTGTTTTTT
-	TRBV6-1	TRBJ2-7	TRBD1	CASTDYRGPYEQYF	TGTGCCAGCACTGATTACAGGGGCCCCTACGAGCAGTACTTC
once	TRBV10-1	TRBJ2-3	-	CASSESGLFTDTQYF	TGCGCCAGCAGTGAGTCGGGGCTCTTCACAGATACGCAGTATTTT
-	TRBV11-2	TRBJ2-1	TRBD2	CASSLSRGDNEQFF	TGTGCCAGCAGCTTAAGTCGGGGGGACAATGAGCAGTTCTTC
-	TRBV6-4	TRBJ2-2	-	CATRTAVTGELFF	TGTGCCACACGGACAGCTGTAACCGGGGAGCTGTTTTTT
-	TRBV6-4	TRBJ2-1	TRBD2	CASSLLGLAGVNEQFF	TGTGCCAGCAGTTTACTCGGACTAGCGGGAGTAAATGAGCAGTTCTTC